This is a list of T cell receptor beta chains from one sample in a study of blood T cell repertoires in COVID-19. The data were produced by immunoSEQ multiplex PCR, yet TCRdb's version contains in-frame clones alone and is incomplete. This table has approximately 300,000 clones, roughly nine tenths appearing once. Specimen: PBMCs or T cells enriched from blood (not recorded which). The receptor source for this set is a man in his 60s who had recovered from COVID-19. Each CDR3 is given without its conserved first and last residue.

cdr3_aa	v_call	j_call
ASSHNILSGGYEQY	TRBV23-1	TRBJ2-7
ASSSEKSSGNTIY	TRBV5-1	TRBJ1-3
ATSREGTSGLRATGELF	TRBV15	TRBJ2-2
ASRIAGRSYNEQF	TRBV6-5	TRBJ2-1
ASGLGMGTDTQY	TRBV12-5	TRBJ2-3
ASSRQGQTEAF	TRBV19	TRBJ1-1
ASSAGAGGRNTEAF	TRBV9	TRBJ1-1
ATSSGIPQGYT	TRBV24-1	TRBJ1-2
ASSQNRGLGTNEKLF	TRBV5-6	TRBJ1-4
ASSRQAANYGYT	TRBV6-5	TRBJ1-2
ASRSRTGGNEKLF	TRBV2	TRBJ1-4
ASSEGGSNSPLH	TRBV2	TRBJ1-6
ASSSGTIGNTQY	TRBV11-2	TRBJ2-3
ASSAGLGEEF	TRBV9	TRBJ2-1
ATFLHRLARSNTEAF	TRBV24-1	TRBJ1-1
ASSPTANTEAF	TRBV5-5	TRBJ1-1
ASSVETGPYEQY	TRBV9	TRBJ2-7
ASSLNTIYEQY	TRBV28	TRBJ2-7
ASGQGWNSPLH	TRBV2	TRBJ1-6
ASIRGKSEKLF	TRBV5-8	TRBJ1-4
ASSSYRGYNYEQY	TRBV11-2	TRBJ2-7
ASSGLAGNTGELF	TRBV6-5	TRBJ2-2
ASSLISSASSYNEQF	TRBV7-8	TRBJ2-1